This T cell receptor beta chain was identified in a study of PD-1 blockade in classical Hodgkin lymphoma. Time point noted: cycle 4 day 1 (C4D1), after 5 to 7 weeks of nivolumab. Exposure to brentuximab vedotin varied, and each patient had relapsed following autologous stem cell transplantation. Through magnetic negative selection, CD8+ T cells were separated from PBMCs that had been thawed. Sequencing used immunoSEQ multiplex PCR; TCRdb keeps in-frame clones, though not all of them. In the table there are about 2,900 clones, roughly 79% of which are singletons. Study observations and caveats: Complete responders' baseline diversity resembled that of newly diagnosed patients. Healthy donors reportedly exceeded newly diagnosed patients in baseline TCR diversity.

Between the trimmed V and J ends, which lost 1 base and 0 bases, there was a span of 11 bases. In germline, CDR1 is SNHLY, CDR2 FYNNEI. This CDR3 is built from 16 residues. On this clone itself: No antigen is known for it.

This clonotype was sampled from a human donor with classical Hodgkin lymphoma. Sequencing used CD8+ T cells from blood, obtained before the fourth cycle of nivolumab. The chain has TRBV2 and TRBJ2-3, with D unclear. CDR3 amino acids: CASSEGTSISTDTQYF. CDR3 coding DNA: TGTGCCAGCAGTGAAGGGACCAGCATAAGCACAGATACGCAGTATTTT.